The clone carrying this T cell receptor beta chain was counted a few times. The data stem from a study of T cells in Graves' hyperthyroidism and ophthalmopathy. The CDR3 covers 13 residues. With V trimmed by 9 bases and J by 3 bases, 5 bases remained unmatched. Germline CDR1 and CDR2: LNHDA and SQIVND (reference sequence). RNA transcripts provided the source from which TCR beta CDR3 regions were amplified. During a first-round RT-PCR of the TCR CDR3, the HTBI primer set was used. TCRdb analysed the multiplex PCR reads with MiXCR anew, one entry per CDR3 protein. The table shows some 270,000 distinct CDR3 sequences, with about an eighth occurring only once.

This TCR came from a woman between 25 and 40 years old with Graves' hyperthyroidism that later progressed to Graves' ophthalmopathy. This sequence joins TRBV19 and TRBJ2-3; 8 bases map to TRBD1. The source material was blood. The chain's CDR3 is CASRTGQTDTQYF. CDR3 in DNA: TGTGCCAGCCGGACAGGGCAAACAGATACGCAGTATTTT.